The 5 T cell receptor beta chains below come from one sample, sequenced in a study of vaccination effects on CD4 cells after COVID-19 (dated by TCRdb to between 2021 and 2023). The library was obtained by the immunoSEQ multiplex PCR assay. TCRdb re-hosts the immuneACCESS table, in-frame sequences only. Its copies lack some clones; in the studies checked, an unresolved V gene accounts for under half of them, and the cause for the rest is not known. The sample table contains tens of thousands of clones; only one count was recorded for around 79% of them. Of the sample, 2.4% falls within the top ten clones. Their antigen targets remain unknown. After about 9 days of culture, CD4+ T cells were isolated with the EasySep CD4+ T cell isolation kit. Each participant received two doses of an mRNA SARS-CoV-2 vaccine, either BNT162b2 or mRNA-1273. The sample consisted of CD4+ T cells from PBMCs cultured without peptide, taken after COVID-19 vaccination. These receptor sequences come from a human donor who received a COVID-19 vaccine.

V gene TRBV7-3 combines with J gene TRBJ2-5; 7 bases line up with TRBD2. The CDR3 runs 14 residues. V was pared by 6 bases and J by 5 bases, with 9 bases of the junction left unmatched. The germline gives CDR1 SGHTA, CDR2 FQGTGA. The CDR3: CASRESGDTETQYF. The CDR3, as DNA: TGTGCCAGCAGGGAGAGCGGGGATACGGAGACCCAGTACTTC.

The V and J genes are TRBV6-1 and TRBJ2-7; D is ambiguous. The germline CDR1 and CDR2 sequences are MNHNS and SASEGT. The ends were cut back, 2 bases at V and 10 bases at J, with 15 bases in the middle. The CDR3 spans 13 residues. This CDR3 reads CASSERVQLQQYV. The CDR3 bases are TGTGCCAGCAGTGAAAGGGTCCAACTCCAACAGTACGTC.

Only a few counts were recorded for this clone. The CDR3 protein is CASSPGQNYGYTF. As DNA, the CDR3 is TGCGCCAGCAGCCCGGGACAGAACTATGGCTACACCTTC. The chain is built from TRBV5-1 and TRBJ1-2, with 7 positions matching TRBD1. The CDR3 is made up of 13 amino acids. Germline-derived CDR1 and CDR2 are SGHRS and YFSETQ. The V segment lost 4 bases and the J segment 2 bases; nucleotides outside the gene matches: 2.

This chain uses TRBV27 with TRBJ2-4; the match to TRBD1 covers 7 bases. Trimming at V came to 6 bases and at J to 0 bases, leaving 5 bases not matched to a gene. The CDR3 totals 15 residues. Germline lookup yields CDR1 MNHEY and CDR2 SMNVEV (reference sequence). CDR3 in DNA: TGTGCCAGCAGCCCGGGACAGCTAGCCAAAAACATTCAGTACTTC. The encoded protein is CASSPGQLAKNIQYF.

About this clone itself: The same CDR3 also results from other DNA sequences found in this sample. The rearrangement joins TRBV9 to TRBJ1-1; D not certain. Trimming stripped 0 bases from V and 1 base from J, with 7 bases between. The CDR3 loop spans 14 amino acids. The germline CDR1 and CDR2 sequences are SGDLS and YYNGEE. For the CDR3, the DNA is TGTGCCAGCAGCGTAGGGACGGGGAACACTGAAGCTTTCTTT. The encoded protein is CASSVGTGNTEAFF.